This T cell receptor beta chain was obtained from a study of blood T cell repertoires in COVID-19. Turning to the study itself: COVID-19 samples from acute and convalescent phases originated in the United States, Italy and Spain. In each case, the material was cDNA or gDNA derived from T cells, B-cell-depleted T cells, or PBMCs.

The CDR3 is 15 amino acids. Unmatched junction bases numbered 6, after V lost 5 bases and J lost 3 bases. Germline CDR1 is SGHVS and CDR2 is FQNEAQ. The authors' processing: Estimated nucleated cell counts came from reference gene primer amplification. Sequencing used immunoSEQ multiplex PCR; TCRdb keeps in-frame clones, though not all of them. For V, J and clone size, that table is used; D and trimming come from the DNA. The profile shows fewer than 85,000 clones, more than 60% of them singletons. The rearrangement joins TRBV7-8 to TRBJ1-5; 8 nucleotides match TRBD1. This TCR was recovered from a man in his sixties with acute or convalescent COVID-19. Sequencing used peripheral blood. The CDR3 is CASSTGGSLNQPQHF. The CDR3 nucleotides read TGTGCCAGCAGCACAGGGGGTTCCCTCAATCAGCCCCAGCATTTT.